The clone carrying this TCR beta chain appeared a few times. The antigen is undetermined. This sample is part of a study of T-cell reconstitution after alpha-beta-depleted transplantation in children. Study findings and constraints: T-cell counts and diversity at one year following transplant were attributed mainly to newly produced T cells.

Preparation of the TCRbeta library used unique molecular identifiers. TCRdb reanalysed the PCR reads using MiXCR and keeps one entry per CDR3 protein. Of about 1,000,000 distinct CDR3 sequences listed, about 30% are singletons. Germline V gene lookup returns CDR1 SGDLS and CDR2 YYNGEE. V was cut by 4 bases and J by 2 bases, with 16 bases left in between. There are 15 residues in the CDR3. J is TRBJ2-7 and V is TRBV9; D possibly corresponds to TRBD1 (6 bases). This clonotype originated in a boy under two years old who had a stem cell transplant for SCID, so the T cells may come from the graft donor. Sequenced material: PBMCs, mostly from graft donor cells, taken 360 days after TCRalphabeta/CD19-depleted stem cell transplant. CDR3 region: CASSRQQGPPYEQYF. The CDR3 nucleotides are TGTGCCAGCAGCCGTCAACAGGGACCCCCCTACGAGCAGTACTTC.